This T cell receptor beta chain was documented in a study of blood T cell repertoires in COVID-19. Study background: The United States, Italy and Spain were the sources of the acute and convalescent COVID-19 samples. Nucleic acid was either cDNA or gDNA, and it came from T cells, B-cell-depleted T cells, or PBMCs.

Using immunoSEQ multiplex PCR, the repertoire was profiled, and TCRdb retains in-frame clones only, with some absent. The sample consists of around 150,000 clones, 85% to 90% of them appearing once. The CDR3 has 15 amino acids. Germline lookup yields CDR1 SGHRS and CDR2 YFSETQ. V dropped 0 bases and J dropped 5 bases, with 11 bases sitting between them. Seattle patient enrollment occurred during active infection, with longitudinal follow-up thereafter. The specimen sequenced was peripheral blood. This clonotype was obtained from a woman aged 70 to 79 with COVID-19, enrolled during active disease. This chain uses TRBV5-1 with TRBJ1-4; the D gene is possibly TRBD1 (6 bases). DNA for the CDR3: TGCGCCAGCAGCTTGGAAACTAGGGGGAATGAAAAACTGTTTTTT. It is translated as CASSLETRGNEKLFF.